These 26 T cell receptor beta chains came from one sample sequenced in a study of identical twins. TCRdb called the 5' RACE reads again in MiXCR, with one record for every CDR3 protein. This repertoire shows a few hundred thousand distinct CDR3 sequences, about 8% found once; its top ten account for less than 4%. This sample also appeared in a second study, on yellow fever vaccine responses in identical twins.

Sequenced input: CD8+ T cells sorted from blood. These receptors all stem from a woman younger than 35 in good health.

The rearrangement uses TRBV29-1 and TRBJ1-3; D unresolved. Trimming cost V 5 bases and J 0 bases, with 8 bases left between them. From germline, CDR1 is SQVTM and CDR2 ANQGSEA. This CDR3 has 13 amino acids. The CDR3: CSVLSGSGNTIYF. CDR3 DNA sequence: TGCAGCGTTCTTTCGGGCTCTGGAAACACCATATATTTT.

This clonotype came up a few times. The V gene is TRBV29-1, the J gene TRBJ2-2; 7 bases match TRBD1. The V and J ends lost 4 bases and 5 bases, in that order; junction bases with no gene match: 4. Germline assignment: CDR1 SQVTM and CDR2 ANQGSEA. The CDR3 is made up of 13 amino acids. Here the CDR3 DNA reads TGCAGCGTTGTAGGGGGCGAAACCGGGGAGCTGTTTTTT. Translated: CSVVGGETGELFF.

This clonotype was seen repeatedly, ten times or more. This sequence joins TRBV29-1 and TRBJ2-5, with TRBD2 matching 10 bases. V was clipped by 2 bases and J by 2 bases; unmatched bases: 8. Germline V gene sequence: CDR1 SQVTM, CDR2 ANQGSEA. The CDR3 length is 16 residues. CDR3 sequence: CSVELPGLAIQETQYF. The CDR3 nucleotides read TGCAGCGTTGAATTACCGGGACTAGCGATACAAGAGACCCAGTACTTC. Variable domain in full (rest from reference TRBV29-1 and TRBJ2-5): SAVISQKPSRDICQRGTSLTIQCQVDSQVTMMFWYRQQPGQSLTLIATANQGSEATYESGFVIDKFPISRPNLTFSTLTVSNMSPEDSSIYLCSVELPGLAIQETQYFGPGTRLLVL.

CDR3 loop: CASSLVGGEFTDTQYF. The CDR3 region has the DNA TGTGCCAGCAGCTTAGTTGGCGGGGAGTTCACAGATACGCAGTATTTT. The chain carries TRBV7-2 and TRBJ2-3; D is possibly TRBD2 (6 bases). Trimming took off 1 base at V and 2 bases at J, with 13 bases between the two ends. This CDR3 region has 16 residues. Looked up from germline, CDR1 is SGHTA and CDR2 is FQGNSA.

The genes are TRBV6-2 or TRBV6-3 and TRBJ2-1; D may be TRBD2 (6 bases). Trimming left V 7 bases short and J 8 bases short, with 15 bases between. The CDR3 contains 13 residues. The V gene's germline CDR1 is MNHEY and CDR2 SVGEGT. DNA for the CDR3: TGTGCCAGCACCGGACCTGGGGGGTATGAGCAGTTCTTC. It codes for CASTGPGGYEQFF.

The rearrangement links TRBV3-1 to TRBJ2-1, with 7 bases lining up with TRBD2. Germline lookup yields CDR1 LGHDT and CDR2 YNNKEL (reference sequence). V lost 5 bases, J lost 8 bases, and 6 bases stayed unmatched. The CDR3 totals 13 residues. CDR3 sequence (DNA): TGTGCCAGCAGCTCGGGGACTACCCATGAGCAGTTCTTC. Translating it yields CASSSGTTHEQFF.

The chain uses TRBV13 and TRBJ2-1, with 9 bases matching TRBD1. Per germline, CDR1 PRHDT and CDR2 FYEKMQ (reference sequence). This CDR3 has 15 amino acids. J lost 7 bases, V lost 2 bases, and 6 bases had no gene match. This CDR3 is CASSLSRTGVNEQFF. DNA for the CDR3: TGTGCCAGCAGCTTATCGAGGACAGGGGTGAATGAGCAGTTCTTC.

This clonotype was found many times. This chain connects TRBV28 to TRBJ1-1; TRBD1 matches at 10 bases. This CDR3 is 13 amino acids long. Germline loops: CDR1 MDHEN, CDR2 SYDVKM. V gave up 6 bases and J gave up 5 bases; unmatched junction bases: 3. This chain's CDR3 is CASRTGGSTEAFF. In nucleotides, the CDR3 is TGTGCCAGCAGGACAGGGGGCTCTACTGAAGCTTTCTTT.

The J gene is TRBJ2-7, the V gene TRBV12-3 or TRBV12-4; D is tentatively TRBD1 or TRBD2 (5 bases each). Trimming removed 3 bases at V and 4 bases at J, with 10 bases between. This CDR3 region has 13 residues. CDR3 sequence: CASSLGRRYEQYF. The CDR3 DNA reads TGTGCCAGCAGTTTGGGACGGAGGTACGAGCAGTACTTC.

This clonotype showed up just a few times. The J gene is TRBJ1-4, the V gene TRBV12-3 or TRBV12-4; D is ambiguous. The V and J ends lost 3 bases and 6 bases respectively, with 17 bases between them. This CDR3 comprises 16 residues. Here the CDR3 DNA reads TGTGCCAGCAGTTTCCTCCTCGGGGAGGTGGATGAAAAACTGTTTTTT. This translates into CASSFLLGEVDEKLFF.

This clonotype occurred many times. The CDR3 bases are TGTGCCAGCATGGGGCTCTCCACAGATACGCAGTATTTT. It yields the protein CASMGLSTDTQYF. V usage is TRBV11-2 and J usage is TRBJ2-3; possible D gene TRBD1, 5 bases. This CDR3 has 13 residues. Germline CDR1 SGHAT, CDR2 FQNNGV. The germline V and J ends were trimmed by 7 bases and 2 bases, with 10 bases remaining between them.

This clonotype was seen ten or more times. This chain links TRBV21-1 with TRBJ2-7; no DNA check was done on the table's D call, TRBD1. TRBV21-1 is noted as a pseudogene. CDR3 length: 16 residues. The CDR3 nucleotides read TGTGCCAGCAGCAAACGAAGGGACAGGGAGTGCTACGAGCAGTACTTC. As protein: CASSKRRDRECYEQYF.

The V and J genes are TRBV27 and TRBJ2-7, with D perhaps TRBD1 or TRBD2 (5 bases each). The germline V and J ends were trimmed by 1 base and 2 bases, with 12 bases remaining between them. This CDR3 spans 15 amino acids. The germline V gene encodes CDR1 MNHEY and CDR2 SMNVEV (reference sequence). CDR3 sequence: CASSLFIGETYEQYF. The CDR3 DNA reads as TGTGCCAGCAGTTTATTCATAGGGGAGACCTACGAGCAGTACTTC.

CDR3 sequence reads: CASSPASGLAGLEQFF. The DNA for the CDR3 is TGTGCCAGCAGCCCCGCTTCGGGACTAGCGGGACTTGAGCAGTTCTTC. This rearrangement joins TRBV7-9 to TRBJ2-1, with TRBD2 matching 13 bases. V shed 5 bases and J 9 bases; nucleotides not matched to a gene: 10. The CDR3 is 16 residues long. Germline V gene sequence: CDR1 SEHNR, CDR2 FQNEAQ (reference sequence).

This clonotype was seen a few times. The V call is TRBV20-1, the J call TRBJ2-5; 10 bases fit TRBD2. CDR3 length equals 17 residues. J gave up 5 bases and V 5 bases, and 17 bases lay outside the gene matches. CDR1 is DFQATT and CDR2 is SNEGSKA in the germline V gene (reference sequence). CDR3 nucleotide sequence: TGCAGTGCTTGGGGGCTGGCTAGCGGGAGACGGGGGGAGACCCAGTACTTC. Translation gives CSAWGLASGRRGETQYF.

This chain links TRBV28 with TRBJ2-1; the match to TRBD2 covers 10 bases. V shed 4 bases and J 9 bases; nucleotides not matched to a gene: 9. In germline, CDR1 is MDHEN, CDR2 SYDVKM. This CDR3 spans 15 amino acids. This chain's CDR3 is CASSYRLAGVIEQFF. The CDR3 DNA sequence: TGTGCCAGCAGTTATCGACTAGCGGGTGTCATTGAGCAGTTCTTC.

This chain's CDR3 is CASSRSVGSNQPQHF. The CDR3 coding sequence is TGCGCCAGCAGCCGATCCGTGGGGAGCAATCAGCCCCAGCATTTT. This sequence joins TRBV4-1 and TRBJ1-5; D unresolved. This CDR3 contains 15 residues. V lost 4 bases and J lost 1, with 11 bases in between. The germline CDR1 and CDR2 sequences are MGHRA and YSYEKL.

The CDR3 DNA follows: TGCGCCAGCAGCCAATCCCTGCTCGCTACTTACAATGAGCAGTTCTTC. Its translation: CASSQSLLATYNEQFF. The chain carries TRBV4-3 and TRBJ2-1; D unclear. The CDR3 covers 16 residues. From germline, CDR1 is LGHNA and CDR2 YSLEER. V was pared by 2 bases and J by 4 bases, with 15 bases between.

This clonotype was counted at least ten times. The chain employs TRBV5-6 and TRBJ1-4; D is undetermined. Trimming cost V 0 bases and J 0 bases, with 6 bases left between them. The CDR3 sequence is 15 residues long. CDR1 and CDR2 from the germline V gene are SGHDT and YYEEEE. The CDR3 is CASSLVAATNEKLFF. Written as DNA, the CDR3 is TGTGCCAGCAGCTTGGTGGCTGCAACTAATGAAAAACTGTTTTTT.

This clonotype was counted at least ten times. V is TRBV27 and J is TRBJ1-6; no clear D gene. CDR1 is MNHEY and CDR2 is SMNVEV in the germline V gene (reference sequence). Trimming stripped 1 base from V and 6 bases from J, with 13 bases between. The CDR3 runs to 16 residues. CDR3 DNA sequence: TGTGCCAGCAGTTTATTCCAGTTATTCCCTAATTCACCCCTCCACTTT. Amino acid sequence: CASSLFQLFPNSPLHF.

Concerning this clonotype: A clone one base away is much larger, so this may be a read error. The chain combines TRBV29-1 with TRBJ2-2; a possible D gene is TRBD2 (6 bases). The CDR3 length is 13 residues. In germline, CDR1 is SQVTM, CDR2 ANQGSEA. The CDR3 is CSVVNRGTGELLF. CDR3 DNA sequence: TGCAGCGTTGTCAACCGGGGGACCGGGGAGCTGCTTTTT.

This clonotype showed up just once. The junction does not match germline at one end; this may be a read error. This rearrangement joins TRBV28 to TRBJ2-1; D call uncertain. Germline CDR1 MDHEN, CDR2 SYDVKM. This CDR3 has 13 amino acids. CDR3 sequence: CVSSLSAYNEQFF. CDR3 bases: TGTGTCAGCAGTTTATCAGCTTACAATGAGCAGTTCTTC.

Comment on this clonotype: The junction differs from germline at one of its ends, possibly a read error. The gene calls are TRBV4-3 and TRBJ2-3; D gene uncertain. This CDR3 has 16 amino acids. Per the germline V gene, CDR1 is LGHNA and CDR2 is YSLEER. The CDR3, as DNA: TGCGCCTGCAGCCAAGACCGACGGCTGAATTCAGATACGCAGTATTTT. Translated, it gives CACSQDRRLNSDTQYF.

The chain combines TRBV27 with TRBJ2-1, with D maybe TRBD1 (6 bases). Germline V gene data show CDR1 as MNHEY and CDR2 as SMNVEV (reference sequence). The V and J ends lost 1 base and 4 bases respectively, with 17 bases between them. CDR3 size: 17 residues. The CDR3 protein is CASSLFPRQAAYNEQFF. Written as DNA, the CDR3 is TGTGCCAGCAGTTTATTCCCGCGACAGGCTGCTTACAATGAGCAGTTCTTC.

This chain joins TRBV28 and TRBJ2-7; D not resolved. The CDR3 is 14 amino acids. Between the trimmed V and J ends, which lost 1 base and 3 bases, there was a span of 10 bases. CDR1 and CDR2 from the germline V gene are MDHEN and SYDVKM. CDR3 residues: CASSLFVADYEQYF. CDR3 nucleotide sequence: TGTGCCAGCAGTTTATTTGTAGCAGACTACGAGCAGTACTTC.

This clonotype was found many times. The chain recombines TRBV7-9 with TRBJ2-7; TRBD2 is a possible D gene (5 bases). The germline V gene has CDR1 SEHNR and CDR2 FQNEAQ (reference sequence). V was clipped by 4 bases and J by 5 bases, with 9 bases between them. The CDR3 has 12 amino acids. The DNA for the CDR3 is TGTGCCAGCAGCTCGGACGGGAACGAGCAGTACTTC. This encodes CASSSDGNEQYF. Looking up the rest from reference TRBV7-9 and TRBJ2-7 gives the full variable domain: DTGVSQNPRHKITKRGQNVTFRCDPISEHNRLYWYRQTLGQGPEFLTYFQNEAQLEKSRLLSDRFSAERPKGSFSTLEIQRTEQGDSAMYLCASSSDGNEQYFGPGTRLTVT.